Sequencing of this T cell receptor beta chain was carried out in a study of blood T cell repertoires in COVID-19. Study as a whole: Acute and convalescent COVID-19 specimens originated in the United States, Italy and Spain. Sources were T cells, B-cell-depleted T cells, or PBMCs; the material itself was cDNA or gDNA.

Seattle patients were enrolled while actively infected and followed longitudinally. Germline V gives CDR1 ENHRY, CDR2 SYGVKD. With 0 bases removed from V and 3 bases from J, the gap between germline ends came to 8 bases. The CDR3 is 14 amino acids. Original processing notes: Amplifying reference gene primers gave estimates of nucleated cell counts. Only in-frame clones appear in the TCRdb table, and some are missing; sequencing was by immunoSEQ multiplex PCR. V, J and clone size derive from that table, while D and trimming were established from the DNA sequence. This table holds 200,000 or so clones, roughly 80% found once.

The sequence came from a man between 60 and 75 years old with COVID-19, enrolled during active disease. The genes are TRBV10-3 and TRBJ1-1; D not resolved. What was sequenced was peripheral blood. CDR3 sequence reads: CAISESRMDTEAFF. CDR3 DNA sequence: TGTGCCATCAGTGAGTCGAGGATGGACACTGAAGCTTTCTTT.